These 28 T cell receptor beta chains were all obtained from the same sample, sequenced in a study of spatial heterogeneity in lung cancer. MiXCR was run by TCRdb on the 5' RACE reads, yielding one entry per CDR3 protein. The data contain over 95,000 distinct CDR3 sequences, 11% of them singletons. The time point is: blood at routine non-recurrence follow-up after resection. Specimen: PBMCs, collected at follow-up. These receptor sequences come from a female donor with early-stage non-small cell lung cancer.

The V and J genes are TRBV7-2 and TRBJ2-1; D is possibly TRBD2 (5 bases). From germline, CDR1 is SGHTA and CDR2 FQGNSA. With 5 bases removed from V and 2 bases from J, the gap between germline ends came to 13 bases. CDR3 length: 15 residues. The CDR3 DNA reads TGTGCCAGCAGCGGAGGTCACAGACCCTACAATGAGCAGTTCTTC. This translates into CASSGGHRPYNEQFF.

This clonotype was seen ten or more times. The chain recombines TRBV5-1 with TRBJ1-4; 8 bases line up with TRBD1. Germline-derived CDR1 and CDR2 are SGHRS and YFSETQ. The V segment lost 1 base and the J segment 6 bases; nucleotides outside the gene matches: 8. This CDR3 comprises 16 residues. The CDR3 protein is CASSLSPGTGDEKLFF. CDR3 in DNA: TGCGCCAGCAGCTTGAGCCCCGGGACAGGCGATGAAAAACTGTTTTTT. Full variable domain (missing parts from reference TRBV5-1 and TRBJ1-4): KAGVTQTPRYLIKTRGQQVTLSCSPISGHRSVSWYQQTPGQGLQFLFEYFSETQRNKGNFPGRFSGRQFSNSRSEMNVSTLELGDSALYLCASSLSPGTGDEKLFFGSGTQLSVL.

DNA for the CDR3: TGTGCCAGCAGACCTCCTTTCAGCGGGAGATCGACCGGGGAGCTGTTTTTT. This gives the protein CASRPPFSGRSTGELFF. V usage is TRBV7-9 and J usage is TRBJ2-2, with 8 nucleotides matching TRBD2. The CDR3 consists of 17 residues. Trimming removed 6 bases from V and 5 bases from J; junction bases left unmatched: 14. Per the germline V gene, CDR1 is SEHNR and CDR2 is FQNEAQ (reference sequence).

The sample holds a few counts of this clonotype. The chain uses TRBV7-2 and TRBJ1-1; tentatively, D is TRBD1 (5 bases). Germline CDR1 and CDR2: SGHTA and FQGNSA. Trimming removed 2 bases at V and 2 bases at J, with 12 bases between. This CDR3 is built from 15 residues. The CDR3 sequence: CASSLSPGVNTEAFF. The DNA for the CDR3 is TGTGCCAGCAGCTTATCGCCGGGGGTAAACACTGAAGCTTTCTTT.

This chain joins TRBV6-2 or TRBV6-3 and TRBJ2-7, with D unresolved. The germline gives CDR1 MNHEY, CDR2 SVGEGT. CDR3 length equals 13 residues. The V gene lost 8 bases and the J gene lost 4 bases, with 15 bases spanning the gap. The CDR3 sequence: CASSNWAGYEQYV. The CDR3 coding sequence is TGTGCCAGCTCAAACTGGGCAGGTTACGAGCAGTACGTC.

Written as DNA, the CDR3 is TGTGCCAGCAGCCCACTACCGGGACAGAGTTACTACGAGCAGTACGTC. Protein sequence: CASSPLPGQSYYEQYV. The chain has TRBV5-6 and TRBJ2-7, with 7 nucleotides matching TRBD1. The V gene's germline CDR1 is SGHDT and CDR2 YYEEEE. Losses at the gene ends were 4 bases for V and 3 bases for J; bases not matched to a gene: 13. CDR3 length: 16 amino acids.

This chain uses TRBV5-5 with TRBJ1-2; TRBD1 matches at 10 bases. The germline V gene encodes CDR1 SGHKS and CDR2 YYEKEE (reference sequence). This CDR3 region has 14 residues. V lost 10 bases and J lost 9; bases outside the gene matches: 15. CDR3: CAVSLTGGRGSYTF. CDR3 DNA: TGTGCCGTCAGCCTGACAGGGGGCCGGGGAAGCTACACCTTC.

This clonotype occurred a few times. The chain combines TRBV4-1 with TRBJ2-1; possibly TRBD2 for D (7 bases). Looked up from germline, CDR1 is MGHRA and CDR2 is YSYEKL. Trimming took 1 base from V and 9 from J, leaving 19 bases between them. The CDR3 is 16 amino acids. CDR3 bases: TGCGCCAGCAGCCAAGCCAGGACTAGGGGGTTCGGTGAGCAGTTCTTC. Encoded protein: CASSQARTRGFGEQFF.

This clonotype was picked up a small number of times. The CDR3 loop is CAWSRQGAREQYF. DNA of the CDR3: TGTGCCTGGAGTAGACAGGGGGCGCGGGAGCAGTACTTC. The chain is built from TRBV30 and TRBJ2-7; 10 bases are a match to TRBD1. V shed 2 bases, J shed 7 bases, and the junction held 5 bases outside the gene matches. The CDR3 is made up of 13 amino acids. Looked up from germline, CDR1 is GTSNPN and CDR2 is SVGIG (reference sequence). Full variable domain (missing parts from reference TRBV30 and TRBJ2-7): SQTIHQWPATLVQPVGSPLSLECTVEGTSNPNLYWYRQAAGRGLQLLFYSVGIGQISSEVPQNLSASRPQDRQFILSSKKLLLSDSGFYLCAWSRQGAREQYFGPGTRLTVT.

Comments on this clonotype: This may arise from a read error, as a much more abundant clone is one base away. The chain has TRBV7-9 and TRBJ2-2; D gene uncertain. The germline gives CDR1 SEHNR, CDR2 FQNEAQ (reference sequence). V gave up 2 bases and J gave up 4 bases, with 8 bases separating them. This CDR3 spans 14 amino acids. CDR3 DNA sequence: TGTGCCAGCAGCTTAATGATCCTCACCGGGGAGCTGTTTTTT. It is translated as CASSLMILTGELFF.

This clonotype was counted ten times or more. This sequence joins TRBV5-1 and TRBJ2-1, with 9 bases fitting TRBD2. V shed 6 bases, J shed 2 bases, and the junction held 9 bases outside the gene matches. The CDR3 extends over 16 amino acids. Germline CDR1 is SGHRS and CDR2 is YFSETQ. The CDR3: CASTNEAGGPYNEQFF. The CDR3 nucleotides read TGCGCCAGCACGAATGAGGCGGGAGGGCCCTACAATGAGCAGTTCTTC. Full variable domain (outside the CDR3, taken from reference TRBV5-1 and TRBJ2-1): KAGVTQTPRYLIKTRGQQVTLSCSPISGHRSVSWYQQTPGQGLQFLFEYFSETQRNKGNFPGRFSGRQFSNSRSEMNVSTLELGDSALYLCASTNEAGGPYNEQFFGPGTRLTVL.

This chain connects TRBV6-6 to TRBJ1-1; D is uncertain. CDR1 is MNHNY and CDR2 is SVGAGI in the germline V gene (reference sequence). V shed 6 bases and J shed 2 bases, with 7 bases lying between them. The CDR3 totals 12 residues. The CDR3 is CASSKINTEAFF. The CDR3, as DNA: TGTGCCAGCAGCAAAATTAACACTGAAGCTTTCTTT.

This clonotype was detected only a few times. The chain recombines TRBV7-8 with TRBJ2-1; D gene ambiguous. Per the germline V gene, CDR1 is SGHVS and CDR2 is FQNEAQ. CDR3 size: 12 residues. The V end was cut by 2 bases, the J end by 8 bases, with 7 bases between. The CDR3 DNA reads TGTGCCAGCAGCTTATTTCTCGATGAGCAGTTCTTC. This encodes CASSLFLDEQFF.

This clonotype has a handful of counts. V gene TRBV6-1 combines with J gene TRBJ1-5; TRBD1 agrees at 7 bases. Germline CDR1 reads MNHNS; CDR2 reads SASEGT. V gave up 7 bases and J gave up 2 bases; unmatched junction bases: 2. The CDR3 sequence is 13 residues long. CDR3 amino acids: CASTGGRNQPQHF. DNA for the CDR3: TGTGCCAGCACAGGGGGACGCAATCAGCCCCAGCATTTT.

This clonotype was seen only a few times. V gene TRBV5-1 combines with J gene TRBJ2-5, with D maybe TRBD2 (5 bases). V lost 3 bases, J lost 3 bases, and 9 bases lay in between. This CDR3 is 13 amino acids long. CDR1 is SGHRS and CDR2 is YFSETQ in the germline V gene. CDR3 protein: CASSSLGKETQYF. As DNA, the CDR3 is TGCGCCAGCAGCTCACTAGGCAAAGAGACCCAGTACTTC.

This chain links TRBV12-2 with TRBJ2-7; the D segment call TRBD1 is taken from the table without a DNA check. TRBV12-2 is assigned pseudogene status. This CDR3 region has 18 residues. The CDR3 nucleotides are TGTGCAAGTCGCTTATGTGGCAGGGGCCACAAGGGATCCGTCGAGCAGTACGTC. Its translation: CASRLCGRGHKGSVEQYV.

This clonotype showed up many times. This chain joins TRBV29-1 and TRBJ2-3, with 7 bases matching TRBD1. J was trimmed by 3 bases and V by 7 bases; bases with no gene match: 13. Germline CDR1 reads SQVTM; CDR2 reads ANQGSEA. The CDR3 extends over 15 amino acids. The DNA of the CDR3 is TGCAGCGCCTATGGGGGACAGCGCAGTACAGATACGCAGTATTTT. Translation: CSAYGGQRSTDTQYF.

The rearrangement links TRBV6-5 to TRBJ1-3; D may be TRBD1 (5 bases). From germline, CDR1 is MNHEY and CDR2 SVGAGI. This CDR3 has 16 residues. Trimming took 6 bases from V and 0 from J, leaving 15 bases between them. The CDR3, as DNA: TGTGCCAGCAGAGCCGCAGGTGGACACTCTGGAAACACCATATATTTT. It encodes CASRAAGGHSGNTIYF.

This clonotype occurred a few times. The chain carries TRBV11-2 and TRBJ2-1; D may be TRBD2 (5 bases). CDR1 and CDR2 from the germline V gene are SGHAT and FQNNGV. V lost 2 bases, J lost 14 bases, and 16 bases lay in between. CDR3 length: 13 residues. The CDR3 bases are TGTGCCAGCAGCTTATCGGGCCGGACTGGGGAGTTCTTC. It translates to CASSLSGRTGEFF.

V is TRBV3-1 and J is TRBJ2-4; a possible D gene is TRBD1 (5 bases). CDR3 size: 14 residues. Germline V gives CDR1 LGHDT, CDR2 YNNKEL (reference sequence). The V and J ends lost 0 bases and 11 bases respectively, with 14 bases between them. The CDR3 is CASSQDRARTFQYF. CDR3 in DNA: TGTGCCAGCAGCCAAGATCGGGCGCGGACATTTCAGTACTTC.

This clonotype has at least ten counts. V gene TRBV18 combines with J gene TRBJ2-5; perhaps TRBD1 as D (6 bases). The length of the CDR3 is 14 residues. Germline loops: CDR1 KGHSH, CDR2 LQKENI. V lost 8 bases and J lost 9, with 22 bases in between. The DNA for the CDR3 is TGTGCCAGCCAGAACTCCCAAGGGGGTGAGGCCCAGTACTTC. Encoded protein: CASQNSQGGEAQYF.

The chain joins TRBV18 to TRBJ1-6; 10 nucleotides align to TRBD1. CDR3 length: 18 amino acids. V lost 6 bases, J lost 6 bases, and 14 bases stayed unmatched. Germline V lookup: CDR1 KGHSH, CDR2 LQKENI. The CDR3 sequence: CASSPYMFGQGGNSPLHF. The DNA of the CDR3 is TGTGCCAGCTCGCCATACATGTTTGGACAGGGGGGTAATTCACCCCTCCACTTT.

This rearrangement joins TRBV6-2 or TRBV6-3 to TRBJ1-2; TRBD1 matches at 11 bases. V gave up 4 bases and J gave up 7 bases; unmatched junction bases: 2. Germline loops: CDR1 MNHEY, CDR2 SVGEGT. This CDR3 spans 13 amino acids. CDR3 bases: TGTGCCAGCAGTTGGACAGGGGGCTTTGGCTACACCTTC. It yields the protein CASSWTGGFGYTF.

This clonotype has just a few counts. The chain has TRBV7-9 and TRBJ2-5; D gene unclear. This CDR3 is built from 12 residues. Germline assignment: CDR1 SEHNR and CDR2 FQNEAQ (reference sequence). V was pared by 4 bases and J by 9 bases, with 12 bases between. In DNA form, the CDR3 reads TGTGCCAGCAGCTCATCCAATATGCCCCAGTACTTC. Translation gives CASSSSNMPQYF.

This clonotype was counted many times. The chain couples TRBV6-1 to TRBJ1-1; the match to TRBD1 covers 8 bases. CDR1 and CDR2 (germline): MNHNS, SASEGT. The CDR3 is made up of 14 amino acids. The J segment lost 4 bases and the V segment lost 7 bases, leaving 8 bases of the junction unmatched. CDR3 coding DNA: TGTGCCAGCAAGCCGGGCCAGGGGGCCACTGAAGCTTTCTTT. Translation gives CASKPGQGATEAFF.

This clonotype was seen repeatedly, ten times or more. The chain joins TRBV15 to TRBJ2-5; maybe TRBD2 (6 bases). Trimming cost V 0 bases and J 5 bases, with 16 bases left between them. CDR1 is LNHNV and CDR2 is YYDKDF in the germline V gene (reference sequence). The CDR3 loop spans 16 amino acids. The CDR3 nucleotides read TGTGCCACCAGCAGAGATCTGGGGAGGTTCGCGGAGACCCAGTACTTC. Translated: CATSRDLGRFAETQYF. Supplemented by reference TRBV15 and TRBJ2-5, the full variable domain reads DAMVIQNPRYQVTQFGKPVTLSCSQTLNHNVMYWYQQKSSQAPKLLFHYYDKDFNNEADTPDNFQSRRPNTSFCFLDIRSPGLGDTAMYLCATSRDLGRFAETQYFGPGTRLLVL.

The V call is TRBV10-3, the J call TRBJ2-2; D may be TRBD2 (6 bases). The V end was cut by 11 bases, the J end by 3 bases, with 13 bases between. The germline CDR1 and CDR2 sequences are ENHRY and SYGVKD. CDR3 length: 13 residues. The CDR3 spells CALRETDTGELFF. Here the CDR3 DNA reads TGTGCCCTCCGGGAGACGGACACCGGGGAGCTGTTTTTT.

This clonotype was seen many times. The CDR3 DNA follows: TGTGCCTGGAGTGCGGCAGGAGGAAACACCATATATTTT. It yields the protein CAWSAAGGNTIYF. This chain uses TRBV30 with TRBJ1-3; D remains unclear. The CDR3 is 13 amino acids. Deletions cut 1 base from V and 4 bases from J, with 8 bases between. CDR1 and CDR2 (germline): GTSNPN, SVGIG (reference sequence).